This TCR beta chain was captured by sequencing in a study of shared clonotypes between healthy human individuals. Repertoires were generated with immunoSEQ multiplex PCR, while TCRdb's copy carries only in-frame clones and drops some. The sample lists some 2,500,000 clones, 80% to 95% seen once, with 0.36% in the top ten. With V trimmed by 0 bases and J by 7 bases, 5 bases remained unmatched. The germline gives CDR1 LNHNV, CDR2 YYDKDF (reference sequence). This CDR3 spans 15 amino acids. This TCR came from a man younger than 30 in good health. Some clones in this sample may be carry-over from other donors' samples. The V call is TRBV15, the J call TRBJ2-1; the match to TRBD2 covers 8 bases. Material for sequencing was naive CD4+ T cells from PBMCs. The subset here: CD45RA+ positively selected. This CDR3 is CATSRDGRAGNEQFF. CDR3 sequence (DNA): TGTGCCACCAGCAGAGACGGGAGGGCCGGGAATGAGCAGTTCTTC.